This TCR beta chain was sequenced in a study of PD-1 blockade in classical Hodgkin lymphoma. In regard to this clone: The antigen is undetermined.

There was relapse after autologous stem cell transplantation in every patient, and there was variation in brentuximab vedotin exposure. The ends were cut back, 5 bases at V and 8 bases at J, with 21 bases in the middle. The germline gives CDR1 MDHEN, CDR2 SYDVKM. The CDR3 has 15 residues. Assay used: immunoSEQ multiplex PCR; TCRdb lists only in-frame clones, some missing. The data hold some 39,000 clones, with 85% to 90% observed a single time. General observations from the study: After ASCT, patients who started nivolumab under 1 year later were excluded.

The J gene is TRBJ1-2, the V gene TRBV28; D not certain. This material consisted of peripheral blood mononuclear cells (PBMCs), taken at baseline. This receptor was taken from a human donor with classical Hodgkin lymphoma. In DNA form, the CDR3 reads TGTGCCAGCAGTCCGACTTTTTCCGGCATGAGGGGCTACACCTTC. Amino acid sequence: CASSPTFSGMRGYTF.